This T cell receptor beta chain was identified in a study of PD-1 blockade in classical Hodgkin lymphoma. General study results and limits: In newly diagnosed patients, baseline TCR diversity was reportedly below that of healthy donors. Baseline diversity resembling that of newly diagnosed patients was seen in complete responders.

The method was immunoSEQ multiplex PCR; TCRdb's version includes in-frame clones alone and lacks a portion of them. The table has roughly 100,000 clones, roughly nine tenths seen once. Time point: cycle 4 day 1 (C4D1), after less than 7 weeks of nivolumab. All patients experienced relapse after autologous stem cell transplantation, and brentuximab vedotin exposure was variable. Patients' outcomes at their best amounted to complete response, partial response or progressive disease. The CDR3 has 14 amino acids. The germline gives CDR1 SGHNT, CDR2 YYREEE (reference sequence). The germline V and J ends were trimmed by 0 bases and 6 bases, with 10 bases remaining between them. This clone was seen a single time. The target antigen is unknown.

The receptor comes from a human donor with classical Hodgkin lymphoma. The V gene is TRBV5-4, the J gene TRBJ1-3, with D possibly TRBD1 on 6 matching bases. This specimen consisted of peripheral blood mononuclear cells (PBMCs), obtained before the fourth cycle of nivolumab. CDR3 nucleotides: TGTGCCAGCAGCTTGGCCGGACAGCTAAACACCATATATTTT. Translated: CASSLAGQLNTIYF.